Following are 7 T cell receptor beta chains from one sample sequenced in a study of cytomegalovirus exposure and HLA in healthy donors. Primers for the PCR totalled 60 Vbeta and 13 Jbeta. Clones were read by immunoSEQ multiplex PCR, and TCRdb kept only the in-frame ones, dropping some. Its listing shows under 200,000 clones. Sequencing was carried out using PBMCs. All receptors come from a woman between 18 and 29 years old in good health and CMV-seropositive.

This chain connects TRBV7-6 to TRBJ2-6; D ambiguous. CDR3 length: 15 residues. Trimming pared 2 bases from V and 2 bases from J, leaving 7 bases between. The V gene's germline CDR1 is SGHVS and CDR2 FNYEAQ. The DNA for the CDR3 is TGTGCCAGCAGCTTAATCGGAGCTGGGGCCAACGTCCTGACTTTC. This encodes CASSLIGAGANVLTF.

The V and J genes are TRBV7-9 and TRBJ2-7; D is uncertain. The germline V gene has CDR1 SEHNR and CDR2 FQNEAQ (reference sequence). Between the trimmed V and J ends, which lost 2 bases and 0 bases, there was a span of 5 bases. The CDR3 spans 13 residues. CDR3 amino acids: CASSLPSSYEQYF. DNA for the CDR3: TGTGCCAGCAGCTTACCTAGCTCCTACGAGCAGTACTTC.

The chain uses TRBV11-3 and TRBJ2-7, with a weak D call TRBD1 (6 bases). The CDR3 covers 14 residues. Per the germline V gene, CDR1 is SGHNT and CDR2 is YENEEA. V was shortened by 1 base and J by 6 bases, with 13 bases between the two germline ends. In nucleotides, the CDR3 is TGTGCCAGCAGCTTAGCCTTGGGGGCATCCGAGCAGTACTTC. Encoded protein: CASSLALGASEQYF.

This rearrangement joins TRBV7-9 to TRBJ1-5; TRBD1 might be the D (5 bases). Trimming took off 5 bases at V and 3 bases at J, with 14 bases between the two ends. Looked up from germline, CDR1 is SEHNR and CDR2 is FQNEAQ (reference sequence). This CDR3 contains 15 residues. The CDR3 DNA is TGTGCCAGCAGCCCGGGGGGTGGGATCAATCAGCCCCAGCATTTT. The encoded protein is CASSPGGGINQPQHF.

The rearrangement uses TRBV30 and TRBJ2-5; D is perhaps TRBD1 (6 bases). V lost 5 bases and J 7 bases, leaving 14 bases between the germline ends. Germline V gene data show CDR1 as GTSNPN and CDR2 as SVGIG (reference sequence). The CDR3 is made up of 12 amino acids. The DNA for the CDR3 is TGTGCCTGGGGACAGCTTGCGGGGACCCAGTACTTC. This codes for CAWGQLAGTQYF.

The chain recombines TRBV2 with TRBJ2-7, with D perhaps matching TRBD2 (6 bases). V shed 6 bases and J shed 7 bases, with 16 bases lying between them. This CDR3 is built from 13 residues. The V gene's germline CDR1 is SNHLY and CDR2 FYNNEI. For the CDR3, the DNA is TGTGCCAGCAGACCCGAGGGAGGCGGGGAGCAGTACTTC. Translation gives CASRPEGGGEQYF.

This sequence joins TRBV5-1 and TRBJ2-3, with 9 bases matching TRBD1. The V gene's germline CDR1 is SGHRS and CDR2 YFSETQ. The CDR3 is 14 residues long. V lost 6 bases, J lost 3 bases, and 5 bases stayed unmatched. This CDR3 reads CASNDRGGTDTQYF. As DNA, the CDR3 is TGCGCCAGCAACGACAGGGGGGGGACAGATACGCAGTATTTT.